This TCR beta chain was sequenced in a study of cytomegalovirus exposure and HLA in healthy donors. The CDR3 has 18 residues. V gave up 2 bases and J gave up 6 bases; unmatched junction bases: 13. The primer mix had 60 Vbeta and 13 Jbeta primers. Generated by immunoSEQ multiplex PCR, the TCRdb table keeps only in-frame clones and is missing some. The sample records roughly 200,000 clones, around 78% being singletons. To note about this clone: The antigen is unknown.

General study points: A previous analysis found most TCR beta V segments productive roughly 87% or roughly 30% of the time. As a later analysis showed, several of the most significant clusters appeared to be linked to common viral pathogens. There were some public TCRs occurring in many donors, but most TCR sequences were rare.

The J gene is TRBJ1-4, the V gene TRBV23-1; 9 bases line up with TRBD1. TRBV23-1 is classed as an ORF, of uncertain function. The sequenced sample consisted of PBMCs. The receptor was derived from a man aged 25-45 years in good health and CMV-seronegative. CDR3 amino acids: CASSQPRHKTGGDEKLFF. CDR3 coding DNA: TGCGCCAGCAGTCAACCTCGGCATAAAACAGGGGGCGATGAAAAACTGTTTTTT.